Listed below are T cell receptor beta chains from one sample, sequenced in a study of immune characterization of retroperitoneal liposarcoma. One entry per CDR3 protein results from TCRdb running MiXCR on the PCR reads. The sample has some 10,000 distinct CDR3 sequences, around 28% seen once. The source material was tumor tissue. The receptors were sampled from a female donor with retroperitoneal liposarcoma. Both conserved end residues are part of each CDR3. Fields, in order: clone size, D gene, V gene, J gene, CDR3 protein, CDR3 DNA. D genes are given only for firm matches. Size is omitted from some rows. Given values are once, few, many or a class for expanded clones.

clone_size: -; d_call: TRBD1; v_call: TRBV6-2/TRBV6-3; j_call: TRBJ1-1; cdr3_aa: CASSYSPGQGNTEAFF; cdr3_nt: TGTGCCAGCAGTTACTCACCGGGACAGGGGAACACTGAAGCTTTCTTT
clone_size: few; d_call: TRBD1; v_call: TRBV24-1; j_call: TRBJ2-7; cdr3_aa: CATSDPGTAYNEQYF; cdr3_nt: TGTGCCACCAGTGATCCCGGGACAGCTTACAATGAGCAGTACTTC
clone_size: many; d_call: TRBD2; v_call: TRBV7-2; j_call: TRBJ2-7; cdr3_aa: CASSLAGTSSYEQYF; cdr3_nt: TGTGCCAGCAGCTTAGCGGGGACTAGCTCCTACGAGCAGTACTTC
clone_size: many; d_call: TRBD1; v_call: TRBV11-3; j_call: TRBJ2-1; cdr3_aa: CASSLGQYQETQFF; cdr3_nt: TGTGCCAGCAGCTTGGGACAGTACCAAGAGACCCAGTTCTTC
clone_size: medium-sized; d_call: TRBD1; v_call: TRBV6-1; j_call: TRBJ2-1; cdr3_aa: CASSEEGHRQGMDEQFF; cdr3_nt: TGTGCCAGCAGTGAAGAAGGCCATAGACAGGGGATGGACGAGCAGTTCTTC
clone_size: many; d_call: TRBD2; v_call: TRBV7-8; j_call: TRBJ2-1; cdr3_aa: CASSRPGRGRMVETQFF; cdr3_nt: TGTGCCAGCAGCCGTCCGGGGCGCGGGAGGATGGTGGAGACCCAGTTCTTC
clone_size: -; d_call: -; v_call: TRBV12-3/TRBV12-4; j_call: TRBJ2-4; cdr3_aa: CASSLAGGYNEQYF; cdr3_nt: TGTGCCAGCAGTTTAGCGGGGGGCTACAATGAGCAGTACTTC
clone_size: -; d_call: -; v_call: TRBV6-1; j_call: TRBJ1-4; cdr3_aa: CASSGGEQEKLFF; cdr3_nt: TGTGCCAGCTCGGGGGGAGAACAGGAAAAACTGTTTTTT
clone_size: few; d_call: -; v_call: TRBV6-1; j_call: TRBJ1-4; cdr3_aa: CASSEGGIVVELFF; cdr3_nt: TGTGCCAGCAGTGAAGGGGGGATAGTAGTGGAACTGTTTTTT
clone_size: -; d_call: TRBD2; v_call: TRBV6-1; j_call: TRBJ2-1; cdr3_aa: CASSSARGDYYNEQFF; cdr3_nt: TGTGCCAGCAGTTCCGCACGGGGGGACTACTACAATGAGCAGTTCTTC
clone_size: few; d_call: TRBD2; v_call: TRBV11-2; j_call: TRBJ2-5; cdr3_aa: CASSYPPRSGGGTTQYF; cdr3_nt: TGTGCCAGCAGCTACCCCCCCCGTAGCGGGGGGGGGACGACCCAGTACTTC
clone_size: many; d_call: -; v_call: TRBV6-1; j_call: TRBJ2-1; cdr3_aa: CATAWGRSPYEQFF; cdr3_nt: TGTGCCACAGCCTGGGGGAGAAGCCCCTACGAGCAGTTCTTC
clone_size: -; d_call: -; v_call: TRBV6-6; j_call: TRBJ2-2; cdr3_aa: CASRTGAGGTYEQYFGAGELFF; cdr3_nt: -
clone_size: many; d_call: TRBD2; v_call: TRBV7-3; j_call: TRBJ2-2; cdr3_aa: CASSLNGGLETGELFF; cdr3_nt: TGTGCCAGCAGCTTAAATGGGGGACTAGAGACCGGGGAGCTGTTTTTT
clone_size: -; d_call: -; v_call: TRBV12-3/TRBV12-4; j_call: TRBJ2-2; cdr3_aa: CASTFDTGELFF; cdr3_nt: TGTGCCAGCACCTTCGACACCGGGGAGCTGTTTTTT
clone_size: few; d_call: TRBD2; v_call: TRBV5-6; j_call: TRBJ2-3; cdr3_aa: CASSLLTSGKTDTQYF; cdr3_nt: TGTGCCAGCAGCTTGCTAACTAGCGGGAAAACAGATACGCAGTATTTT
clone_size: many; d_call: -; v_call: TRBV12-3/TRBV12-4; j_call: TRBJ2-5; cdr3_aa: CASSLGETQYF; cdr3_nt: TGTGCCAGCAGTTTAGGGGAGACCCAGTACTTC
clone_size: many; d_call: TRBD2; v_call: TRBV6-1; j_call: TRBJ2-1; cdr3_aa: CASSGGLAGLYNEQFF; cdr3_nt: TGTGCCAGCAGTGGGGGACTAGCGGGTTTGTACAATGAGCAGTTCTTC
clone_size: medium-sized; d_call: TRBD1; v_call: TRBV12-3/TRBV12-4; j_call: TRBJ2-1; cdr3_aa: CASTGQGRNEQFF; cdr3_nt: TGTGCCAGCACCGGACAGGGTCGGAATGAGCAGTTCTTC